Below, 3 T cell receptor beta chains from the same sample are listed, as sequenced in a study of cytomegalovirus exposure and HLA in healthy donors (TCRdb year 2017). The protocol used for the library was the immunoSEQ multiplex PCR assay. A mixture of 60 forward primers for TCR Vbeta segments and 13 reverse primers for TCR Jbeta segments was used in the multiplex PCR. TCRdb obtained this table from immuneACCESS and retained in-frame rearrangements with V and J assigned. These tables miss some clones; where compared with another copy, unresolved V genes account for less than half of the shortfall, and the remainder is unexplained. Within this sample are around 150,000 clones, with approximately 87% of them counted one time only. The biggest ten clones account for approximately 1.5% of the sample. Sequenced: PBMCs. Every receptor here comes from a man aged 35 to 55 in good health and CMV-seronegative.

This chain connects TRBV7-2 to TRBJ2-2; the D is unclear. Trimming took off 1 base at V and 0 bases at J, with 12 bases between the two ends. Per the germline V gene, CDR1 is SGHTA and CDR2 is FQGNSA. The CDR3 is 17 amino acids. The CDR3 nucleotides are TGTGCCAGCAGCTTAGTTTCTTTGGCGGCGAACACCGGGGAGCTGTTTTTT. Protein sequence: CASSLVSLAANTGELFF.

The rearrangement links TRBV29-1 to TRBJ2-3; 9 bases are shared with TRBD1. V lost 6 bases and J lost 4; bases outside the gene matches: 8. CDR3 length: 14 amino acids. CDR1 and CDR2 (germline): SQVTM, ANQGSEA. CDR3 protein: CSVVTGGEADTQYF. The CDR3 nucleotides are TGCAGCGTCGTTACAGGGGGCGAGGCAGATACGCAGTATTTT.

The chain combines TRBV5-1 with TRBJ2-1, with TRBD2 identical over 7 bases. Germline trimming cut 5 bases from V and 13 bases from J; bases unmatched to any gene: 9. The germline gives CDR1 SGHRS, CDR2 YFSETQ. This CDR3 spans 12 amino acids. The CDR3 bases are TGCGCCAGCAGGGGGACTACCCTCAATCAGTTCTTC. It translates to CASRGTTLNQFF. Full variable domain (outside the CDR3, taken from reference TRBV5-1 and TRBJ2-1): KAGVTQTPRYLIKTRGQQVTLSCSPISGHRSVSWYQQTPGQGLQFLFEYFSETQRNKGNFPGRFSGRQFSNSRSEMNVSTLELGDSALYLCASRGTTLNQFFGPGTRLTVL.